A single sample is the source of the 32 T cell receptor beta chains below, sequenced in a study of identical twins. MiXCR, applied by TCRdb to the 5' RACE reads, yields one record per CDR3 protein. The data contain 450,000 to 650,000 distinct CDR3 sequences, approximately 10% of them singletons. The same data also went into a second study, on yellow fever vaccine responses in identical twins.

Sequencing was done on a sample of PBMCs. These receptors were collected from a woman between 18 and 29 years old in good health.

This clonotype was seen ten or more times. The J gene is TRBJ2-7, the V gene TRBV20-1, with a weak D call TRBD1 (6 bases). Germline values: CDR1 DFQATT, CDR2 SNEGSKA (reference sequence). CDR3 length: 13 amino acids. Trimming pared 3 bases from V and 2 bases from J, leaving 11 bases between. Here the CDR3 reads CSARWQGTYEQYF. In DNA, the CDR3 is TGCAGTGCTAGGTGGCAGGGGACCTACGAGCAGTACTTC.

This clonotype has ten or more counts. V usage is TRBV29-1 and J usage is TRBJ2-1; 11 bases are shared with TRBD2. CDR1 is SQVTM and CDR2 is ANQGSEA in the germline V gene. J was trimmed by 4 bases and V by 4 bases; bases with no gene match: 12. The CDR3 covers 17 residues. The DNA for the CDR3 is TGCAGCGTTGGGAGTCTAGCGGGGGGTACGTCATACAATGAGCAGTTCTTC. Protein product: CSVGSLAGGTSYNEQFF.

In this sample, this clonotype turned up a few times. V gene TRBV20-1 combines with J gene TRBJ2-7; D is possibly TRBD1 (5 bases). Looked up from germline, CDR1 is DFQATT and CDR2 is SNEGSKA (reference sequence). Trimming pared 2 bases from V and 5 bases from J, leaving 16 bases between. The CDR3 runs to 14 residues. The CDR3: CSARRGSRLDEQYF. CDR3 nucleotides: TGCAGTGCTAGAAGGGGTAGTAGATTAGACGAGCAGTACTTC.

This clonotype was counted ten times or more. The rearrangement joins TRBV28 to TRBJ2-5; a weak D match, TRBD2 (5 bases). The CDR3 runs 20 residues. V was pared by 5 bases and J by 2 bases, with 30 bases between. Germline V gives CDR1 MDHEN, CDR2 SYDVKM. The CDR3 protein is CASSPLFEVGVATNQETQYF. In DNA form, the CDR3 reads TGTGCCAGCAGTCCCTTATTCGAGGTCGGGGTAGCGACCAATCAAGAGACCCAGTACTTC.

In its sample, this clonotype was seen many times. This chain connects TRBV5-5 to TRBJ1-5; 9 bases map to TRBD1. CDR3 length: 15 amino acids. J was trimmed by 3 bases and V by 4 bases; bases with no gene match: 5. Germline CDR1 is SGHKS and CDR2 is YYEKEE (reference sequence). The CDR3 DNA is TGTGCCAGCAGCCGGCGGACAGGGGACAATCAGCCCCAGCATTTT. Its protein product is CASSRRTGDNQPQHF.

The chain employs TRBV4-3 and TRBJ2-7; no reliable D call. The CDR3 has 15 residues. CDR1 is LGHNA, CDR2 YSLEER, per germline. V lost 2 bases to trimming and J lost 2 bases, with 13 bases between them. The CDR3 bases are TGCGCCAGCAGCCAAAGACAACTCTGGACCTACGAGCAGTACTTC. Translating it yields CASSQRQLWTYEQYF.

This clonotype was found a few times. This CDR3 is CASSLERNTEAFF. The CDR3 DNA sequence: TGTGCCAGCAGTTTGGAGAGAAACACTGAAGCTTTCTTT. The gene calls are TRBV12-3 or TRBV12-4 and TRBJ1-1, with unresolved D. Trimming left V 3 bases short and J 2 bases short, with 7 bases between. This CDR3 is 13 amino acids long.

This clonotype was counted many times. The chain employs TRBV5-1 and TRBJ2-5; D possibly corresponds to TRBD2 (5 bases). The CDR3 covers 19 residues. Germline CDR1 and CDR2: SGHRS and YFSETQ. V lost 4 bases, J lost 4 bases, and 29 bases lay in between. The CDR3 sequence is CASSPSAPGWMEVGETQYF. The DNA of the CDR3 is TGCGCCAGCAGCCCCTCGGCCCCAGGATGGATGGAGGTCGGAGAGACCCAGTACTTC.

The genes are TRBV7-9 and TRBJ2-7; 9 nucleotides align to TRBD2. CDR1 and CDR2 (germline): SEHNR, FQNEAQ (reference sequence). The length of the CDR3 is 17 residues. Trimming removed 1 base from V and 5 bases from J; junction bases left unmatched: 12. The CDR3 DNA sequence: TGTGCCAGCAGCTTAGGTATGGGCGGGAGGGCCAGGAACGAGCAGTACTTC. Translated, it gives CASSLGMGGRARNEQYF.

In its sample, this clonotype was seen a few times. This chain links TRBV7-9 with TRBJ1-5; TRBD1 is a possible D gene (5 bases). Germline CDR1 and CDR2: SEHNR and FQNEAQ (reference sequence). The CDR3 totals 16 residues. V was cut by 5 bases and J by 5 bases, with 19 bases left in between. The CDR3 loop reads CASSPGGVFRDQPQHF. CDR3 nucleotides: TGTGCCAGCAGCCCCGGGGGGGTCTTTCGGGATCAGCCCCAGCATTTT.

The CDR3 is CACPGGTPYNEQFF. The CDR3 nucleotides read TGTGCCTGCCCGGGCGGGACGCCATACAATGAGCAGTTCTTC. The gene calls are TRBV7-9 and TRBJ2-1, with D maybe TRBD2 (6 bases). Per the germline V gene, CDR1 is SEHNR and CDR2 is FQNEAQ (reference sequence). The V and J ends lost 11 bases and 4 bases respectively, with 18 bases between them. The CDR3 runs 14 residues.

The rearrangement uses TRBV4-1 and TRBJ2-2; 7 bases fit TRBD2. Germline loops: CDR1 MGHRA, CDR2 YSYEKL. After removal of 4 bases from V and 6 bases from J, the junction contained 17 bases not matched to a gene. The CDR3 sequence is 18 residues long. CDR3 region: CASSRQRDLSGGSGELFF. CDR3 DNA: TGCGCCAGCAGCCGCCAGCGCGATTTGTCGGGGGGATCCGGGGAGCTGTTTTTT.

The gene calls are TRBV4-1 and TRBJ2-1, with a tentative D call TRBD2 (7 bases). V was shortened by 0 bases and J by 2 bases, with 14 bases between the two germline ends. Germline lookup yields CDR1 MGHRA and CDR2 YSYEKL. The CDR3 is 17 amino acids. The CDR3 nucleotides are TGCGCCAGCAGCCAAGATCCGACGGGGGGCACCTACAATGAGCAGTTCTTC. Its protein is CASSQDPTGGTYNEQFF.

This clonotype has more than one count but fewer than ten. The genes are TRBV10-3 and TRBJ2-3, with 7 positions matching TRBD1. Looked up from germline, CDR1 is ENHRY and CDR2 is SYGVKD. J gave up 2 bases and V 8 bases, and 4 bases lay outside the gene matches. There are 13 residues in the CDR3. This CDR3 is CAIRQGNTDTQYF. The CDR3 DNA sequence: TGTGCCATCCGACAGGGCAACACAGATACGCAGTATTTT.

The V call is TRBV20-1, the J call TRBJ2-5; perhaps TRBD2 as D (6 bases). The CDR3 runs 13 residues. V lost 6 bases, J lost 0 bases, and 11 bases lay in between. CDR1 and CDR2 (germline): DFQATT, SNEGSKA (reference sequence). Here the CDR3 reads CSAPRDDQETQYF. The CDR3, as DNA: TGCAGTGCGCCGCGGGACGACCAAGAGACCCAGTACTTC.

The chain couples TRBV3-1 to TRBJ1-1, with a weak D call TRBD1 (6 bases). Germline V gene data show CDR1 as LGHDT and CDR2 as YNNKEL (reference sequence). Trimming pared 4 bases from V and 1 base from J, leaving 16 bases between. The CDR3 has 16 residues. DNA for the CDR3: TGTGCCAGCAGCCTCGACAGGACAACGAGGAACACTGAAGCTTTCTTT. Translation gives CASSLDRTTRNTEAFF.

The chain recombines TRBV20-1 with TRBJ2-3; no firm D call. The CDR3 length is 12 residues. V dropped 4 bases and J dropped 2 bases, with 7 bases sitting between them. Germline-derived CDR1 and CDR2 are DFQATT and SNEGSKA (reference sequence). The CDR3 is CSANPLTDTQYF. CDR3 DNA sequence: TGCAGTGCTAACCCCCTCACAGATACGCAGTATTTT.

This clonotype occurred many times. The chain is built from TRBV5-6 and TRBJ1-5; 7 bases fit TRBD1. J was trimmed by 0 bases and V by 2 bases; bases with no gene match: 11. The CDR3 consists of 18 residues. Looked up from germline, CDR1 is SGHDT and CDR2 is YYEEEE. This CDR3 reads CASSFRGQSRYSNQPQHF. CDR3 in DNA: TGTGCCAGCAGCTTTAGGGGGCAGAGCCGGTATAGCAATCAGCCCCAGCATTTT.

In this sample, this clonotype turned up a few times. For the CDR3, the DNA is TGTGCCACCAGTGACCGGGGGACCCAAGAGACCCAGTACTTC. Its translation: CATSDRGTQETQYF. The chain employs TRBV24-1 and TRBJ2-5; D might be TRBD2 (6 bases). Germline V gene lookup returns CDR1 KGHDR and CDR2 SFDVKD. This CDR3 has 14 residues. V was pared by 4 bases and J by 1 base, with 9 bases between.

This clonotype was recorded many times. The genes are TRBV6-1 and TRBJ2-2; 8 bases align to TRBD2. J gave up 4 bases and V 6 bases, and 7 bases lay outside the gene matches. The CDR3 has 15 amino acids. The V gene's germline CDR1 is MNHNS and CDR2 SASEGT. CDR3 nucleotides: TGTGCCAGCAGCCGGGAGGGCCGGGGCACCGGGGAGCTGTTTTTT. Translating it yields CASSREGRGTGELFF.

This clonotype showed up many times. This sequence joins TRBV29-1 and TRBJ2-7; 8 bases are shared with TRBD1. This CDR3 contains 11 residues. Per germline, CDR1 SQVTM and CDR2 ANQGSEA. V gave up 7 bases and J gave up 6 bases; unmatched junction bases: 5. DNA for the CDR3: TGCAGCGCCGGACAGGGCCCCGAGCAGTACTTC. It specifies CSAGQGPEQYF.

The table lists this clonotype with a few counts. This rearrangement joins TRBV13 to TRBJ2-7; the D is unclear. Germline V gene lookup returns CDR1 PRHDT and CDR2 FYEKMQ (reference sequence). The ends were cut back, 0 bases at V and 0 bases at J, with 12 bases in the middle. This CDR3 is 16 amino acids long. The CDR3 coding sequence is TGTGCCAGCAGCTTAGGGGGGATTCCAGACTCCTACGAGCAGTACTTC. It specifies CASSLGGIPDSYEQYF.

This clonotype was recorded at least ten times. V and J are TRBV7-9 and TRBJ2-5; D gene unclear. Germline CDR1 and CDR2: SEHNR and FQNEAQ (reference sequence). The length of the CDR3 is 13 residues. Trimming took 5 bases from V and 4 from J, leaving 11 bases between them. The CDR3 sequence is CASSPRIVETQYF. DNA for the CDR3: TGTGCCAGCAGCCCCCGCATAGTAGAGACCCAGTACTTC.

This clonotype was seen many times. One junction end does not reproduce the germline sequence, and a read error may be involved. The chain carries TRBV5-1 and TRBJ1-6; D uncertain. CDR1 is SGHRS and CDR2 is YFSETQ in the germline V gene. CDR3 length equals 16 residues. The CDR3 nucleotides are TGCGCCAGCAGTTTGGGCGAGAAAGGATGGAGTTCACCCCTCCACTTT. Protein: CASSLGEKGWSSPLHF.

This clonotype was detected ten times or more. The J gene is TRBJ2-1, the V gene TRBV12-3 or TRBV12-4, with D tentatively TRBD1 (6 bases). The V and J ends lost 3 bases and 5 bases respectively, with 14 bases between them. This CDR3 region has 15 residues. The CDR3 protein is CASSFGQGRDNEQFF. DNA for the CDR3: TGTGCCAGCAGTTTTGGGCAGGGGCGGGACAATGAGCAGTTCTTC.

The rearrangement joins TRBV2 to TRBJ2-3, with TRBD1 as a possible D gene (7 bases). V dropped 7 bases and J dropped 2 bases, with 13 bases sitting between them. CDR1 and CDR2 (germline): SNHLY, FYNNEI. There are 14 residues in the CDR3. This CDR3 is CASNNRGLTDTQYF. CDR3 sequence (DNA): TGTGCCAGCAACAACAGGGGACTCACAGATACGCAGTATTTT.

This clonotype was recorded at least ten times. The V and J genes are TRBV27 and TRBJ2-7; 7 positions agree with TRBD1. The CDR3 runs 15 residues. Germline CDR1 reads MNHEY; CDR2 reads SMNVEV (reference sequence). Losses at the gene ends were 3 bases for V and 0 bases for J; bases not matched to a gene: 5. CDR3 nucleotides: TGTGCCAGCAGTTTTGAGGGGGCCCTCTCCTACGAGCAGTACTTC. Its protein is CASSFEGALSYEQYF.

This clonotype was detected a few times. The chain links TRBV6-6 to TRBJ2-7, with D hard to call. CDR1 and CDR2 (germline): MNHNY, SVGAGI (reference sequence). The germline V and J ends were trimmed by 5 bases and 5 bases, with 10 bases remaining between them. The CDR3 extends over 12 amino acids. CDR3 protein: CASSPRANEQYF. Here the CDR3 DNA reads TGTGCCAGCAGTCCCCGGGCGAACGAGCAGTACTTC.

To note about this clonotype: An end of the junction does not agree with germline; a read error may underlie this. The rearrangement uses TRBV3-1 and TRBJ2-5; the match to TRBD2 covers 11 bases. The CDR3 runs 16 residues. CDR1 is LGHDT and CDR2 is YNNKEL in the germline V gene (reference sequence). This CDR3 reads CASSLEGLAGGGTQYF. For the CDR3, the DNA is TGCGCCAGCAGCCTCGAGGGCCTAGCGGGAGGCGGGACCCAGTACTTC.

This clonotype came up a few times. The chain uses TRBV10-3 and TRBJ2-1, with D possibly being TRBD2 (7 bases). From germline, CDR1 is ENHRY and CDR2 SYGVKD. The V gene lost 4 bases and the J gene lost 10 bases, with 11 bases spanning the gap. The CDR3 totals 12 residues. The CDR3 DNA follows: TGTGCCATCAGTGTCCCGGGGGGCGAGCAGTTCTTC. Translated, it gives CAISVPGGEQFF.

In this sample, this clonotype turned up a few times. The CDR3 nucleotides read TGTGGGTCTGGAGGGACAGGGACCTCTGGGGCCAACGTCCTGACTTTC. Protein sequence: CGSGGTGTSGANVLTF. This chain links TRBV7-9 with TRBJ2-6; TRBD1 aligns across 9 bases. Germline V gene lookup returns CDR1 SEHNR and CDR2 FQNEAQ (reference sequence). The CDR3 has 16 amino acids.

With regard to this clonotype: Given a much more abundant clone one base away, this may be a read error. The chain couples TRBV12-3 or TRBV12-4 to TRBJ2-2; possible D gene TRBD2, 5 bases. The length of the CDR3 is 15 residues. Written as DNA, the CDR3 is TGTGCCAGCAGTCCTAGCCAGTTAAACACCGGGGAGCTGGTTTTT. It translates to CASSPSQLNTGELVF.